A selection of T cell receptor beta chains follows, all from one sample in a study of shared T cell receptors in the human thymus. Profiled with immunoSEQ multiplex PCR; TCRdb holds only in-frame clones, not every one. The table includes 600,000 or so clones, 70% to 90% detected once. The sample also formed part of further work on human thymus T cells.

Sequencing input: thymocytes. These receptors all stem from a boy younger than two with a congenital heart defect. The CDR3 runs from the conserved cysteine through the conserved F or W. Fields, in order: clone size, V gene, D gene, J gene, CDR3 protein, CDR3 DNA. The D gene is left open where the match is weak. Rows may omit the clone size; those that give it use once, few, many or a size class.

once	TRBV9	-	TRBJ1-3	CASSVGAGAGNTIYF	TGTGCCAGCAGCGTAGGGGCAGGGGCTGGAAACACCATATATTTT
-	TRBV10-2	TRBD2	TRBJ2-7	CASGGDFAYEQYF	TGCGCCAGCGGGGGGGACTTCGCCTACGAGCAGTACTTC
-	TRBV5-4	-	TRBJ2-3	CASSLVDWTGSLSTDTQYF	TGTGCCAGCAGCTTGGTAGACTGGACTGGGAGCCTTTCCACAGATACGCAGTATTTT
-	TRBV9	-	TRBJ1-5	CASSVSAGNQPQHF	TGTGCCAGCAGCGTGAGTGCAGGGAATCAGCCCCAGCATTTT
-	TRBV5-6	TRBD2	TRBJ2-3	CASSLSGTTPGTDTQYF	TGTGCCAGCAGCCTTTCCGGGACTACCCCCGGCACAGATACGCAGTATTTT
-	TRBV5-4	-	TRBJ2-7	CASSLGKDSKISYEQYF	TGTGCCAGCAGCTTGGGGAAGGACAGCAAAATAAGTTACGAGCAGTACTTC
-	TRBV11-2	-	TRBJ2-3	CASNLSLVSTDTQYF	TGTGCCAGCAACCTCTCCTTAGTCAGCACAGATACGCAGTATTTT
-	TRBV9	TRBD1	TRBJ2-1	CASSATGTGNEQFF	TGTGCCAGCAGCGCGACAGGGACGGGGAATGAGCAGTTCTTC
once	TRBV14	-	TRBJ2-2	CASSQSLPGAGGELFF	TGTGCCAGCAGCCAAAGTCTCCCAGGGGCGGGCGGGGAGCTGTTTTTT
-	TRBV7-2	TRBD1	TRBJ2-3	CASSPGAGGFRGPDTQYF	TGTGCCAGCAGCCCCGGGGCAGGGGGCTTTCGTGGCCCAGATACGCAGTATTTT
-	TRBV10-3	-	TRBJ1-2	CAIRDRSPNYGYTF	TGTGCCATCAGGGACAGATCACCTAACTATGGCTACACCTTC
-	TRBV6-1	TRBD1	TRBJ1-6	CASSEALTGEDSPLHF	TGTGCCAGCAGTGAAGCGCTAACAGGGGAAGATTCACCCCTCCACTTT
-	TRBV28	-	TRBJ2-7	CASSFGVLRGNAYEQYF	TGTGCCAGCAGTTTTGGAGTTCTTAGGGGTAACGCCTACGAGCAGTACTTC
-	TRBV5-1	-	TRBJ1-6	CASSYTGRFSPLHF	TGCGCCAGCAGCTATACAGGGAGATTTTCACCCCTCCACTTT
-	TRBV7-9	TRBD2	TRBJ2-7	CASSRLLAKTYEQYF	TGTGCCAGCAGCCGTTTACTAGCGAAGACCTACGAGCAGTACTTC
-	TRBV6-5	TRBD1	TRBJ2-2	CASNPGQGFGELFF	TGTGCCAGCAACCCGGGACAGGGTTTCGGGGAGCTGTTTTTT
-	TRBV4-2	TRBD2	TRBJ2-1	CASSPSVAGAPSSYNEQFF	TGTGCCAGCAGCCCTTCGGTAGCGGGGGCTCCTAGCTCCTACAATGAGCAGTTCTTC
few	TRBV18	TRBD1	TRBJ2-7	CASSPQDRNGQGFYEQYF	TGTGCCAGCTCACCACAGGATCGCAACGGACAGGGGTTCTACGAGCAGTACTTC
-	TRBV6-5	-	TRBJ2-2	CASSYSWGRTGELFF	TGTGCCAGCAGTTACTCGTGGGGGCGAACCGGGGAGCTGTTTTTT
-	TRBV29-1	-	TRBJ2-3	CSVGQLIECYDTDTQYF	TGCAGCGTTGGACAACTGATCGAGTGTTATGACACAGATACGCAGTATTTT
-	TRBV5-4	-	TRBJ1-6	CASSHSPQGSNSPLHF	TGTGCCAGCAGCCATTCCCCCCAGGGTAGTAATTCACCCCTCCACTTT
-	TRBV19	TRBD2	TRBJ2-1	CASGMGLAGGPRNEQFF	TGTGCCAGTGGGATGGGACTAGCGGGAGGGCCTAGGAATGAGCAGTTCTTC
-	TRBV15	TRBD2	TRBJ2-1	CATSRDWGVREFGYNEQFF	TGTGCCACCAGCAGAGATTGGGGGGTGCGGGAGTTTGGCTACAATGAGCAGTTCTTC
-	TRBV28	-	TRBJ1-5	CASVSLSSNQPQHF	TGTGCCAGCGTGTCGTTGTCGAGCAATCAGCCCCAGCATTTT
once	TRBV29-1	-	TRBJ1-6	CSVGKDRHSPLHF	TGCAGCGTTGGAAAGGACAGACATTCACCCCTCCACTTT
few	TRBV29-1	-	TRBJ2-7	CSVWVELGRGHDYEQYF	TGCAGCGTTTGGGTTGAGTTGGGCAGGGGCCATGACTACGAGCAGTACTTC
-	TRBV29-1	-	TRBJ2-7	CSAHWAGAYEQYF	TGCAGCGCTCACTGGGCAGGGGCCTACGAGCAGTACTTC
-	TRBV6-6	-	TRBJ2-5	CASSYEGGVETQYF	TGTGCCAGCAGTTACGAGGGCGGGGTGGAGACCCAGTACTTC
-	TRBV29-1	TRBD1	TRBJ2-7	CSVEIGTARPYEQYF	TGCAGCGTTGAGATTGGGACAGCCCGGCCCTACGAGCAGTACTTC
-	TRBV2	-	TRBJ1-1	CASSEVDAGSKAFF	TGTGCCAGCAGTGAAGTCGACGCCGGGTCTAAAGCTTTCTTT
-	TRBV19	TRBD2	TRBJ2-2	CASSIPSHSASGRLFTGELFF	TGTGCCAGTAGTATCCCCTCGCACTCGGCTAGCGGGAGGTTGTTCACCGGGGAGCTGTTTTTT
-	TRBV5-4	TRBD1	TRBJ2-5	CASSSKTGGRETQYF	TGTGCCAGCAGCTCAAAGACAGGGGGGCGCGAGACCCAGTACTTC
-	TRBV10-2	TRBD2	TRBJ2-1	CASTVRLAAFYNEQFF	TGCGCCAGCACCGTGAGACTAGCGGCCTTCTACAATGAGCAGTTCTTC
-	TRBV28	-	TRBJ1-1	CASSFVRRVANTEAFF	TGTGCCAGCAGTTTTGTCCGGAGGGTAGCGAACACTGAAGCTTTCTTT
-	TRBV14	-	TRBJ2-1	CASSQDGTPHWQFF	TGTGCCAGCAGCCAAGATGGGACTCCTCACTGGCAGTTCTTC
-	TRBV5-6	TRBD1	TRBJ1-2	CASKDREAWYGYTF	TGTGCCAGCAAAGACAGGGAAGCTTGGTATGGCTACACCTTC
-	TRBV5-6	-	TRBJ2-7	CASSLNDQGPYEQYF	TGTGCCAGCAGCTTGAATGATCAGGGCCCCTACGAGCAGTACTTC
-	TRBV27	-	TRBJ1-5	CASSFNSSNQPQHF	TGTGCCAGCAGTTTCAACAGTAGCAATCAGCCCCAGCATTTT
-	TRBV4-2	-	TRBJ1-1	CASSQGTANTEAFF	TGTGCCAGCAGCCAAGGCACAGCGAACACTGAAGCTTTCTTT
-	TRBV7-3	-	TRBJ2-5	CASSPRTGGETQYF	TGTGCCAGCAGCCCCCGGACAGGAGGGGAGACCCAGTACTTC
-	TRBV14	-	TRBJ2-7	CASSPMHSAYEQYF	TGTGCCAGCAGCCCAATGCACTCCGCCTACGAGCAGTACTTC
-	TRBV5-6	TRBD2	TRBJ2-2	CASSLELAGGLSGELFF	TGTGCCAGCAGCTTGGAACTAGCGGGAGGGTTAAGCGGGGAGCTGTTTTTT
-	TRBV5-4	-	TRBJ2-3	CASSSQRWGHTDTQYF	TGTGCCAGCAGCTCACAGCGGTGGGGGCACACAGATACGCAGTATTTT
few	TRBV13	TRBD1	TRBJ1-1	CASSSYRGQFDTEAFF	TGTGCCAGCAGCTCCTACAGGGGGCAATTCGACACTGAAGCTTTCTTT
few	TRBV19	-	TRBJ1-2	CASSLQRQECGYTF	TGTGCCAGTAGTCTCCAGAGACAGGAGTGTGGCTACACCTTC
-	TRBV6-5	-	TRBJ1-1	CASRKTGVTNTEAFF	TGTGCCAGCAGAAAAACGGGGGTCACGAACACTGAAGCTTTCTTT
-	TRBV28	-	TRBJ2-7	CASSQRQSKQYF	TGTGCCAGCAGTCAAAGACAGAGCAAGCAGTACTTC
-	TRBV9	-	TRBJ2-6	CASSDVDRLARGANVLTF	TGTGCCAGCAGCGACGTAGACAGACTGGCTCGGGGGGCCAACGTCCTGACTTTC
-	TRBV14	-	TRBJ1-1	CASSQDRMGSMNTEAFF	TGTGCCAGCAGCCAAGATCGGATGGGGAGCATGAACACTGAAGCTTTCTTT
-	TRBV5-1	-	TRBJ2-5	CASSATRETQYF	TGCGCCAGCAGCGCCACTAGAGAGACCCAGTACTTC
-	TRBV7-2	TRBD1	TRBJ1-3	CASSPPTGRGNTIYF	TGTGCCAGCAGCCCGCCGACAGGGAGAGGAAACACCATATATTTT
-	TRBV19	TRBD1	TRBJ2-1	CASSHTGQGTYEQFF	TGTGCCAGTAGTCATACCGGACAGGGGACATATGAGCAGTTCTTC
-	TRBV9	TRBD1	TRBJ2-6	CASSSPDRGGESGANVLTF	TGTGCCAGCAGCTCCCCGGACAGGGGGGGAGAGTCTGGGGCCAACGTCCTGACTTTC
-	TRBV6-1	-	TRBJ1-2	CASNFTRLGYTF	TGTGCCAGCAACTTTACCCGACTTGGCTACACCTTC
-	TRBV28	TRBD1	TRBJ2-7	CASSTGTGANYEQYF	TGTGCCAGCAGTACCGGGACAGGGGCAAACTACGAGCAGTACTTC
-	TRBV15	TRBD1	TRBJ2-2	CATRKTGAAGELFF	TGTGCCACCAGGAAGACAGGGGCAGCCGGGGAGCTGTTTTTT
-	TRBV6-1	-	TRBJ1-1	CASSEFRGNTEAFF	TGTGCCAGCAGTGAGTTCCGGGGGAACACTGAAGCTTTCTTT
-	TRBV7-8	TRBD2	TRBJ2-7	CASSLGLAGGYSTYEQYF	TGTGCCAGCAGCTTAGGACTAGCGGGGGGGTATTCAACCTACGAGCAGTACTTC
-	TRBV7-6	TRBD1	TRBJ2-1	CASSLGDRHNEQFF	TGTGCCAGCAGCTTAGGGGACAGACACAATGAGCAGTTCTTC